This T cell receptor beta chain comes out of a study of chemoradiotherapy in HPV16-positive cancers. Sequencing used immunoSEQ multiplex PCR; TCRdb keeps in-frame clones, though not all of them. Counted here are around 7,700 clones, over 70% occurring once; the ten biggest clones make up roughly 15%. The CDR3 length is 15 residues. V was clipped by 5 bases and J by 6 bases, with 14 bases between them. CDR1 is SGHTA and CDR2 is FQGNSA in the germline V gene. The chain uses TRBV7-2 and TRBJ1-6; a weak D match, TRBD1 (5 bases). This specimen was collected from a patient who underwent chemoradiotherapy. This receptor was identified in a human donor with HPV-associated anogenital cancer. The chain's CDR3 is CASSLGHPLNSPLHF. The DNA for the CDR3 is TGTGCCAGCAGCCTCGGACACCCACTTAATTCACCCCTCCACTTT.